This TCR beta chain comes out of a study of blood T cells in healthy people across ages. The sample, about 9.2 milliliters of peripheral blood, was drawn from each donor. Study findings and constraints: Long-lived donors carried more naive CD4+ cells and greater diversity than aged donors.

CDR3 length: 14 residues. CDR1 is LGHNA and CDR2 is YSLEER in the germline V gene. The germline V and J ends were trimmed by 5 bases and 4 bases, with 14 bases remaining between them. Primers used in a second PCR of about 6 to 11 cycles were a sample-barcoded 5' primer and a J-beta primer mix. A single record per CDR3 protein comes from TCRdb applying MiXCR to the 5' RACE reads. Here the sample spans over 950,000 distinct CDR3 sequences, 35% to 40% being singletons. Remarks on this clonotype: Its antigen is still unknown.

Sequenced sample: blood. The receptor comes from a man in his late teens or twenties in good health. The chain carries TRBV4-3 and TRBJ1-2; no reliable D call. The CDR3: CASSSSGTLYGYTF. The CDR3 DNA sequence: TGCGCCAGCAGCTCCTCGGGCACCCTCTATGGCTACACCTTC.